The clone carrying this T cell receptor (beta chain) came up a few times. Its antigen is not known. Each of the sorted populations had a purity greater than 98%. The entry originates in a study of beta chain features in type 1 diabetes. The entirety of the isolated RNA underwent reverse transcription, so expressed TCRB transcripts were sequenced. The repertoire was sequenced with immunoSEQ multiplex PCR; TCRdb's copy has only in-frame clones and lacks some. This sample has a few hundred thousand clones; about 14% occur once, and the top ten carry around 0.035%. The germline gives CDR1 SGHTA, CDR2 FQGNSA. V was pared by 11 bases and J by 9 bases, with 10 bases of the junction left unmatched. This CDR3 spans 14 amino acids. The study's findings and limits: Individuals with type 1 diabetes displayed fewer insertions and more deletions at VDJ junctions. Any PCR bias toward short templates would affect both groups alike.

This chain links TRBV7-2 with TRBJ2-1; 13 bases agree with TRBD2. This receptor was identified in a man aged 25-40 years in good health. Sequencing input: naive CD4+ T cells from blood. In nucleotides, the CDR3 is TGTGCCGGCTCAGGGACTAGCGGGGTTAGTGAGCAGTTCTTC. Translated: CAGSGTSGVSEQFF. The complete variable domain, with remaining parts taken from reference TRBV7-2 and TRBJ2-1, reads GAGVSQSPSNKVTEKGKDVELRCDPISGHTALYWYRQSLGQGLEFLIYFQGNSAPDKSGLPSDRFSAERTGGSVSTLTIQRTQQEDSAVYLCAGSGTSGVSEQFFGPGTRLTVL.